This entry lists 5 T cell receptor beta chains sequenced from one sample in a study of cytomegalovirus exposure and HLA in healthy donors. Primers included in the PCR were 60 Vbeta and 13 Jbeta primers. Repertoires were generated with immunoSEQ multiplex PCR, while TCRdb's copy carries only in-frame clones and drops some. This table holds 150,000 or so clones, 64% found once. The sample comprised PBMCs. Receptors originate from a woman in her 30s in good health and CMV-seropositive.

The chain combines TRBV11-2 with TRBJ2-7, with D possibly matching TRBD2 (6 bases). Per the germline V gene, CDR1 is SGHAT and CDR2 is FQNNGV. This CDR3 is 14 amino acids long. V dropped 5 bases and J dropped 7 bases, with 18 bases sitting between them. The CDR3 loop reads CASSLAWGVREQYF. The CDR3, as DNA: TGTGCCAGCAGCCTTGCCTGGGGGGTTCGAGAGCAGTACTTC.

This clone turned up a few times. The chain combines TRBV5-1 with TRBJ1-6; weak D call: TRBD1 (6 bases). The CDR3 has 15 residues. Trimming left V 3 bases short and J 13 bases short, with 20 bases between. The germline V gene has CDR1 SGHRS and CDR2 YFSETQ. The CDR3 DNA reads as TGCGCCAGCAGCTCAGATGGAGCGACAGGAATTCCCCTCCACTTT. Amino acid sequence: CASSSDGATGIPLHF. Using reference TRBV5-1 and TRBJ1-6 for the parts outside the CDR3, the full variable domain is KAGVTQTPRYLIKTRGQQVTLSCSPISGHRSVSWYQQTPGQGLQFLFEYFSETQRNKGNFPGRFSGRQFSNSRSEMNVSTLELGDSALYLCASSSDGATGIPLHFGNGTRLTVT.

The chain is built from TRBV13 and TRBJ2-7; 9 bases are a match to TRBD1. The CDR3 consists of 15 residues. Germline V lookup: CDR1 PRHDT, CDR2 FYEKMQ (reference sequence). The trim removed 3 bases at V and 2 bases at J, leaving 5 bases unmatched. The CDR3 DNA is TGTGCCAGCAGCTTTCGGGACAGGGCCGCCTACGAGCAGTACTTC. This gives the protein CASSFRDRAAYEQYF.

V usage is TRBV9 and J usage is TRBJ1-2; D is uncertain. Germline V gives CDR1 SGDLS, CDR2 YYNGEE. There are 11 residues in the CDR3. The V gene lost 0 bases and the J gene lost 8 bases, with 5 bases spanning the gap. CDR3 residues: CASSVGGGYTF. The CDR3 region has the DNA TGTGCCAGCAGCGTAGGAGGCGGCTACACCTTC.

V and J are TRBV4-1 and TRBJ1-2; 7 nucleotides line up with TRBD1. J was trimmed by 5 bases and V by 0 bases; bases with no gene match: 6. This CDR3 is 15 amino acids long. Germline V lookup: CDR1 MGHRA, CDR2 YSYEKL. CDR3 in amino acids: CASSQDGTVPYGYTF. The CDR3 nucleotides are TGCGCCAGCAGCCAAGATGGGACAGTTCCTTATGGCTACACCTTC.